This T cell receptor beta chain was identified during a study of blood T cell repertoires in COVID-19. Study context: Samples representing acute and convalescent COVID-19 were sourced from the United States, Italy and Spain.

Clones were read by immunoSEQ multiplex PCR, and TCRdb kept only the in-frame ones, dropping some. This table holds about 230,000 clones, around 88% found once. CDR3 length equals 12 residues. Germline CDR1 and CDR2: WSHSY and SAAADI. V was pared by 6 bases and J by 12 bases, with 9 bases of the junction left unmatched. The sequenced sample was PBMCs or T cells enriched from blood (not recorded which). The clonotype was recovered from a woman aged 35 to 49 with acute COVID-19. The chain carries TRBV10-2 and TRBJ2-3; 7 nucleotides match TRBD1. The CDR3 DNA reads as TGCGCCAGCAGAGGGGAAGGGGGCCCTCAGTATTTT. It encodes CASRGEGGPQYF.